One and the same sample provided the 19 T cell receptor beta chains below, sequenced in a study of T cells in Graves' hyperthyroidism and ophthalmopathy (dated by TCRdb to about 2019). Libraries were built with multiplex PCR. The sequencer was an Illumina HiSeq 2000. The TCR beta CDR3 regions were amplified from RNA transcripts. For the first round of RT-PCR on the TCR CDR3, the HTBI primer set was used together with the Qiagen OneStep RT-PCR kit. Using fastp trimming at Q25 and MiXCR clonotype assembly, TCRdb reanalyzed the public sequencing data and kept in-frame beta chains. Duplicate CDR3 protein sequences are folded into a single record with the most common DNA and genes. This sample gives about 610,000 distinct CDR3 sequences in total; around 15% of them show up just once. In total, the top ten clones hold 3.5% to 4.5% of the sample. Specimen: blood. Receptors were obtained from a woman aged 40 to 50 with Graves' ophthalmopathy.

The chain recombines TRBV7-2 with TRBJ1-1; the D gene is possibly TRBD1 (5 bases). V gave up 2 bases and J gave up 0 bases, with 10 bases separating them. CDR1 SGHTA and CDR2 FQGNSA come from the germline V gene. The CDR3 sequence is 15 residues long. The DNA of the CDR3 is TGTGCCAGCAGCTTATCGGGACGGATGAACACTGAAGCTTTCTTT. Translated, it gives CASSLSGRMNTEAFF. The full variable domain, completed using reference TRBV7-2 and TRBJ1-1, is GAGVSQSPSNKVTEKGKDVELRCDPISGHTALYWYRQSLGQGLEFLIYFQGNSAPDKSGLPSDRFSAERTGGSVSTLTIQRTQQEDSAVYLCASSLSGRMNTEAFFGQGTRLTVV.

This clonotype was seen ten or more times. The chain is built from TRBV28 and TRBJ2-7; D may be TRBD1 (5 bases). Germline V gives CDR1 MDHEN, CDR2 SYDVKM. The ends were cut back, 3 bases at V and 6 bases at J, with 15 bases in the middle. This CDR3 is built from 14 residues. CDR3 DNA sequence: TGTGCCAGCAGTTTCCAACAGGTGGCCGGCGAGCAGTACTTC. Protein sequence: CASSFQQVAGEQYF.

This clonotype has a count of ten or more. The V and J genes are TRBV7-8 and TRBJ1-5, with a possible D match to TRBD1 (5 bases). V dropped 1 base and J dropped 3 bases, with 13 bases sitting between them. CDR1 is SGHVS, CDR2 FQNEAQ, per germline. This CDR3 comprises 16 residues. The CDR3 DNA sequence: TGTGCCAGCAGCTTAGGAGTAGGCAGGGTCAATCAGCCCCAGCATTTT. As protein: CASSLGVGRVNQPQHF. Combining the CDR3 with reference TRBV7-8 and TRBJ1-5 gives the whole variable domain GAGVSQSPRYKVAKRGQDVALRCDPISGHVSLFWYQQALGQGPEFLTYFQNEAQLDKSGLPSDRFFAERPEGSVSTLKIQRTQQEDSAVYLCASSLGVGRVNQPQHFGDGTRLSIL.

This sequence joins TRBV24-1 and TRBJ2-5, with 11 bases that match TRBD1. Germline V lookup: CDR1 KGHDR, CDR2 SFDVKD. This CDR3 is 18 amino acids long. V trimming: 1 base; J trimming: 3 bases; junction bases outside the gene matches: 9. CDR3 coding DNA: TGTGCCACCAGTGATTTCGGGACAGGGGGACGGGTGAAAGAGACCCAGTACTTC. Its protein is CATSDFGTGGRVKETQYF.

This clonotype has ten or more counts. This chain connects TRBV29-1 to TRBJ2-7; a possible D gene is TRBD2 (6 bases). This CDR3 contains 13 residues. Germline CDR1 is SQVTM and CDR2 is ANQGSEA. Trimming took 4 bases from V and 5 from J, leaving 15 bases between them. DNA for the CDR3: TGCAGCGTTGGACTCGGGAGAGGCGACGAGCAGTACTTC. The encoded protein is CSVGLGRGDEQYF.

This clonotype was detected ten times or more. The J gene is TRBJ1-1, the V gene TRBV6-2 or TRBV6-3; D is perhaps TRBD1 (5 bases). The CDR3 is 12 residues long. Trimming shortened V by 2 bases and J by 11 bases, and 12 bases separated the two germline ends. Germline V lookup: CDR1 MNHEY, CDR2 SVGEGT. CDR3: CASSYQGALAFF. CDR3 DNA: TGTGCCAGCAGTTACCAGGGCGCGTTGGCTTTCTTT.

This clonotype has more than one count but fewer than ten. This sequence joins TRBV3-1 and TRBJ2-2; D not certain. Trimming removed 1 base from V and 6 bases from J, with 9 bases in between. The CDR3 length is 14 residues. Germline CDR1 and CDR2: LGHDT and YNNKEL (reference sequence). The CDR3 here is CASSQARWAGELFF. DNA of the CDR3: TGTGCCAGCAGCCAAGCCCGGTGGGCCGGGGAGCTGTTTTTT.

This clonotype was found many times. V gene TRBV6-5 combines with J gene TRBJ1-2; D may be TRBD1 (6 bases). The CDR3 runs 12 residues. V was cut by 4 bases and J by 9 bases, with 12 bases left in between. Germline V gene lookup returns CDR1 MNHEY and CDR2 SVGAGI. CDR3 nucleotides: TGTGCCAGCAGTTCCATAGGGGGTCGCTACACCTTC. Translation: CASSSIGGRYTF.

This clonotype came up many times. This chain joins TRBV20-1 and TRBJ1-5; D is unclear. This CDR3 region has 14 residues. Germline CDR1 is DFQATT and CDR2 is SNEGSKA (reference sequence). The V gene lost 0 bases and the J gene lost 0 bases, with 6 bases spanning the gap. CDR3 residues: CSARDDYSNQPQHF. DNA for the CDR3: TGCAGTGCTAGAGACGATTATAGCAATCAGCCCCAGCATTTT.

This clonotype occurred many times. The gene calls are TRBV4-2 and TRBJ2-7, with TRBD2 matching over 12 bases. This CDR3 has 17 amino acids. Germline values: CDR1 LGHNA, CDR2 YNFKEQ. V was clipped by 3 bases and J by 4 bases; unmatched bases: 10. The CDR3 DNA is TGTGCCAGCAGCCAGGAAGAGACGACTAGCGGGAGATACGAGCAGTACTTC. It encodes CASSQEETTSGRYEQYF.

This clonotype was detected many times. This rearrangement joins TRBV9 to TRBJ2-7; D is unclear. The V gene lost 4 bases and the J gene lost 4 bases, with 15 bases spanning the gap. The CDR3 contains 14 residues. Germline CDR1 and CDR2: SGDLS and YYNGEE. The CDR3 reads CASSSGGVGYEQYF. In nucleotides, the CDR3 is TGTGCCAGCAGCAGTGGCGGAGTAGGGTACGAGCAGTACTTC.

This clonotype was seen many times. A clone one base away is much larger, so this may be a read error. The chain uses TRBV12-3 or TRBV12-4 and TRBJ2-7; weak D call: TRBD1 (5 bases). The length of the CDR3 is 12 residues. V was cut by 6 bases and J by 7 bases, with 13 bases left in between. CDR3 coding DNA: TGTGCCAGCAGGGCAGGGATTTGGGAGCAGTACTTC. Its translation is CASRAGIWEQYF.

This clonotype was counted at least ten times. The chain recombines TRBV6-5 with TRBJ1-1, with no clear D. Per the germline V gene, CDR1 is MNHEY and CDR2 is SVGAGI. V lost 2 bases and J lost 6, with 13 bases in between. The CDR3 has 14 residues. The DNA for the CDR3 is TGTGCCAGCAGTTACCTGGCGGGAAGCCCTGAAGCTTTCTTT. This translates into CASSYLAGSPEAFF.

The sample holds a few counts of this clonotype. The genes are TRBV5-1 and TRBJ1-5; maybe TRBD1 (5 bases). The CDR3 contains 14 residues. V lost 4 bases and J 6 bases, leaving 14 bases between the germline ends. Germline V gene sequence: CDR1 SGHRS, CDR2 YFSETQ. The CDR3 sequence is CASSPGGGLQPQHF. The DNA of the CDR3 is TGCGCCAGCAGCCCGGGGGGAGGACTTCAGCCCCAGCATTTT. Combining the CDR3 with reference TRBV5-1 and TRBJ1-5 gives the whole variable domain KAGVTQTPRYLIKTRGQQVTLSCSPISGHRSVSWYQQTPGQGLQFLFEYFSETQRNKGNFPGRFSGRQFSNSRSEMNVSTLELGDSALYLCASSPGGGLQPQHFGDGTRLSIL.

The chain is built from TRBV28 and TRBJ2-5, with 11 bases aligning to TRBD2. The germline CDR1 and CDR2 sequences are MDHEN and SYDVKM. The V segment lost 6 bases and the J segment 5 bases; nucleotides outside the gene matches: 8. CDR3 length: 15 amino acids. The CDR3 sequence: CASRATSGSGETQYF. CDR3 nucleotides: TGTGCCAGCAGGGCAACTAGCGGGAGTGGGGAGACCCAGTACTTC.

This clonotype was seen at least ten times. The rearrangement links TRBV19 to TRBJ1-1, with a weak D call TRBD1 (6 bases). Trimming removed 10 bases at V and 10 bases at J, with 16 bases between. Germline-derived CDR1 and CDR2 are LNHDA and SQIVND (reference sequence). This CDR3 comprises 11 residues. CDR3 loop: CATRTGTVAFF. The CDR3 coding sequence is TGTGCCACCCGCACAGGGACGGTAGCTTTCTTT.

This clonotype appeared many times. The rearrangement uses TRBV15 and TRBJ1-1; D call uncertain. The germline V gene encodes CDR1 LNHNV and CDR2 YYDKDF (reference sequence). Trimming cost V 1 base and J 9 bases, with 12 bases left between them. The CDR3 is 13 residues long. The CDR3 loop reads CATSRAGRDQAFF. DNA for the CDR3: TGTGCCACCAGCAGAGCGGGGAGGGATCAAGCTTTCTTT.

This clonotype was detected many times. The rearrangement uses TRBV10-2 and TRBJ2-2; 9 nucleotides agree with TRBD2. The V gene end was trimmed by 6 bases and the J gene end by 3 bases; junction bases not matched to a gene: 2. This CDR3 is 14 amino acids long. Per the germline V gene, CDR1 is WSHSY and CDR2 is SAAADI. In DNA form, the CDR3 reads TGCGCCAGCAGAAGACTAGCGGACACCGGGGAGCTGTTTTTT. This codes for CASRRLADTGELFF.

This clonotype was seen many times. The gene calls are TRBV6-1 and TRBJ1-6; 7 bases align to TRBD1. The CDR3 covers 14 residues. Per the germline V gene, CDR1 is MNHNS and CDR2 is SASEGT. V shed 6 bases and J 7 bases; nucleotides not matched to a gene: 6. CDR3 in DNA: TGTGCCAGCAGGATTACAGGGGAGAATTCACCCCTCCACTTT. This codes for CASRITGENSPLHF.